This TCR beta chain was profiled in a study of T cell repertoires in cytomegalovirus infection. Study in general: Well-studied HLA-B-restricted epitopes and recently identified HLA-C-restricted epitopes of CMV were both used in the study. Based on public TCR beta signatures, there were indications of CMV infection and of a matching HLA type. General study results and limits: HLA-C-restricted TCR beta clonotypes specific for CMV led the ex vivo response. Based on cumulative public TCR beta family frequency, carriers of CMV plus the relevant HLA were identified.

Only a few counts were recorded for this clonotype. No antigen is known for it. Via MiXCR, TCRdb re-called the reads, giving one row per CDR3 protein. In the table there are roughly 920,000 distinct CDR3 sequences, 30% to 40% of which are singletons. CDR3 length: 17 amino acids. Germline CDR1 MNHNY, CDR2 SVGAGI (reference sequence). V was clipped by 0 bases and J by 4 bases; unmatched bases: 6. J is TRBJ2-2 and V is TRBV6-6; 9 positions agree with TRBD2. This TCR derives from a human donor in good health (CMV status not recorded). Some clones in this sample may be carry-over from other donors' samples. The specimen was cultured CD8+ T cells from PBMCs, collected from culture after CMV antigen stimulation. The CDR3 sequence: CASSYSPAGGPTGELFF. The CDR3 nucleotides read TGTGCCAGCAGTTACTCGCCAGCGGGGGGTCCCACCGGGGAGCTGTTTTTT.